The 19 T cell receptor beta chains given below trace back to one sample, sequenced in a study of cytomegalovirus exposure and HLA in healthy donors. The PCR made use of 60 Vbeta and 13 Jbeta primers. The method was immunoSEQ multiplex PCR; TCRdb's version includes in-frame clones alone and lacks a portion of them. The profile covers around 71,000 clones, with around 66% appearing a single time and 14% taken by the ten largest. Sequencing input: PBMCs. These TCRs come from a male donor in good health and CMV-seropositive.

The CDR3 bases are TGTGCCAGCTCACCCCCCGGGACACCCGACTACGAGCAGTACTTC. This translates into CASSPPGTPDYEQYF. The J gene is TRBJ2-7, the V gene TRBV18, with D perhaps matching TRBD1 (6 bases). This CDR3 has 15 residues. The V and J ends lost 3 bases and 3 bases respectively, with 15 bases between them. CDR1 is KGHSH and CDR2 is LQKENI in the germline V gene.

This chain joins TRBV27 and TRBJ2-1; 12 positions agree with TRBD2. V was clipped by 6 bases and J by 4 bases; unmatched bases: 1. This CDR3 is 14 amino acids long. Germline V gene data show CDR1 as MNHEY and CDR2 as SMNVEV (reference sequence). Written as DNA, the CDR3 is TGTGCCAGCAGGGGACTAGCGGGTTACAATGAGCAGTTCTTC. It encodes CASRGLAGYNEQFF.

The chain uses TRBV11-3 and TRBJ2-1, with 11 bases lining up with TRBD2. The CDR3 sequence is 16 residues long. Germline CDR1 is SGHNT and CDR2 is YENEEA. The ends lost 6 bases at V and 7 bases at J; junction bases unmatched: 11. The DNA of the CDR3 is TGTGCCAGCAGTTTTTGGCTAGCGGGGGGACTTAATGAGCAGTTCTTC. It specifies CASSFWLAGGLNEQFF.

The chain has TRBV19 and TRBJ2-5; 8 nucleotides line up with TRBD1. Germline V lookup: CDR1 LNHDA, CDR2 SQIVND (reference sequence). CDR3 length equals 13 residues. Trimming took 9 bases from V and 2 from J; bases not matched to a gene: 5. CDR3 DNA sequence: TGTGCCAGCGGGACAGGCCTTCAAGAGACCCAGTACTTC. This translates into CASGTGLQETQYF.

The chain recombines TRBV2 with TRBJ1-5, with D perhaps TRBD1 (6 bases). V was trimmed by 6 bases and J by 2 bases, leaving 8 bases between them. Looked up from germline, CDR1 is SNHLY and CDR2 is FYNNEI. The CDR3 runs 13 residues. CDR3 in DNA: TGTGCCAGCAGACGACAGGGCAATCAGCCCCAGCATTTT. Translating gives CASRRQGNQPQHF. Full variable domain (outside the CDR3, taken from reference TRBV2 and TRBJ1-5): EPEVTQTPSHQVTQMGQEVILRCVPISNHLYFYWYRQILGQKVEFLVSFYNNEISEKSEIFDDQFSVERPDGSNFTLKIRSTKLEDSAMYFCASRRQGNQPQHFGDGTRLSIL.

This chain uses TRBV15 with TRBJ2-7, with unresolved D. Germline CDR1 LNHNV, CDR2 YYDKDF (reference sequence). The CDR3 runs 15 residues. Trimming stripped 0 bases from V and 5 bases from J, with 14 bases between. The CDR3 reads CATSRDLAGAHEQYF. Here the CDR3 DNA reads TGTGCCACCAGCAGAGATCTTGCAGGTGCGCACGAGCAGTACTTC.

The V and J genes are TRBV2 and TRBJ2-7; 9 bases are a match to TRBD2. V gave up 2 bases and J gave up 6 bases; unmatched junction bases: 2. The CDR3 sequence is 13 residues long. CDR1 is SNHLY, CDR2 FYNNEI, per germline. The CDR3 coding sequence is TGTGCCAGCAGTGAAAGCGGGGGGCCCGAGCAGTACTTC. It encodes CASSESGGPEQYF.

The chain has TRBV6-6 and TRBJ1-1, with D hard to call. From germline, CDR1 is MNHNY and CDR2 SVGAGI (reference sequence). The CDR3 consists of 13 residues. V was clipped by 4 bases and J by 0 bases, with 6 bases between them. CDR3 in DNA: TGTGCCAGCAGTTCCCAGGTGAACACTGAAGCTTTCTTT. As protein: CASSSQVNTEAFF.

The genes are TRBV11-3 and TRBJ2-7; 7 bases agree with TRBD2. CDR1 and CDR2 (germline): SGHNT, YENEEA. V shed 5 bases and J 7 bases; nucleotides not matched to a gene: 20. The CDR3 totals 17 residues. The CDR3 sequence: CASSLDRGASGVREQYF. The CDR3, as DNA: TGTGCCAGCAGCCTTGACAGAGGGGCTAGCGGAGTAAGGGAGCAGTACTTC.

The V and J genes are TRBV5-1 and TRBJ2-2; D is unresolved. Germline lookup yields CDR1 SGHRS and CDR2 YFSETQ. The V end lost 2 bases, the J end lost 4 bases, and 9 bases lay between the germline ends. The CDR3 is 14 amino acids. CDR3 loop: CASSFRQSTGELFF. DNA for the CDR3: TGCGCCAGCAGCTTCAGGCAGAGCACCGGGGAGCTGTTTTTT.

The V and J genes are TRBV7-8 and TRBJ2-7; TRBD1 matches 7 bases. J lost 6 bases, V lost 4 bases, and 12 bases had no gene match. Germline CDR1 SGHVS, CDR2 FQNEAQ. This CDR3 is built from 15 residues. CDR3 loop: CASSSASGTAGEQYF. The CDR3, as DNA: TGTGCCAGCAGCTCAGCCTCCGGGACAGCTGGCGAGCAGTACTTC.

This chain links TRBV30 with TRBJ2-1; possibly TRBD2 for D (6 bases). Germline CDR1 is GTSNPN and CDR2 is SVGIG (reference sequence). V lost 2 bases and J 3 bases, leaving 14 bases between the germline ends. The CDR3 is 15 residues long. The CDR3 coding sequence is TGTGCCTGGAGTCCTCGCGCGGGATACTACAATGAGCAGTTCTTC. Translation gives CAWSPRAGYYNEQFF.

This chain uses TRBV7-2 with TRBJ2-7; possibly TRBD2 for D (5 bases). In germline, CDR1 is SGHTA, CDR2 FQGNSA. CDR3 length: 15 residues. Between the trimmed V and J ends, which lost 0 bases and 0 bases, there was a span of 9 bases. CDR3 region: CASSLAELVSYEQYF. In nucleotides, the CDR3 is TGTGCCAGCAGCTTAGCGGAACTAGTCTCCTACGAGCAGTACTTC. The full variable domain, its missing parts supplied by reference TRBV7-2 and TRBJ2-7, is GAGVSQSPSNKVTEKGKDVELRCDPISGHTALYWYRQSLGQGLEFLIYFQGNSAPDKSGLPSDRFSAERTGGSVSTLTIQRTQQEDSAVYLCASSLAELVSYEQYFGPGTRLTVT.

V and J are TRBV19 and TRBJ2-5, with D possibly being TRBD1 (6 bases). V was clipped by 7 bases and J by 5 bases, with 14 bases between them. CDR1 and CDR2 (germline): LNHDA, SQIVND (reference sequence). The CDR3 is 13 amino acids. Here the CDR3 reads CASKVAGVETQYF. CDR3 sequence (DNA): TGTGCCAGTAAAGTTGCAGGGGTGGAGACCCAGTACTTC.

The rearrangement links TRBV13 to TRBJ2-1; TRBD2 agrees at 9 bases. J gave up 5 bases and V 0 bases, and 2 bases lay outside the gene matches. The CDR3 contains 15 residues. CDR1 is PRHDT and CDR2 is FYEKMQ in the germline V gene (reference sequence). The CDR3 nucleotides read TGTGCCAGCAGCTTAGGAGCGGGGGGAAACAATGAGCAGTTCTTC. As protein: CASSLGAGGNNEQFF.

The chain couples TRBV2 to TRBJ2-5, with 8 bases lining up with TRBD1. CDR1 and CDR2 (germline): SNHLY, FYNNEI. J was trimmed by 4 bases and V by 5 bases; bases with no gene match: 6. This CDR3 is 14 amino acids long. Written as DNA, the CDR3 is TGTGCCAGCAGTTCCACAGGGGGAAGAGAGACCCAGTACTTC. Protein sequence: CASSSTGGRETQYF. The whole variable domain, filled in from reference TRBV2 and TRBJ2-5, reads EPEVTQTPSHQVTQMGQEVILRCVPISNHLYFYWYRQILGQKVEFLVSFYNNEISEKSEIFDDQFSVERPDGSNFTLKIRSTKLEDSAMYFCASSSTGGRETQYFGPGTRLLVL.

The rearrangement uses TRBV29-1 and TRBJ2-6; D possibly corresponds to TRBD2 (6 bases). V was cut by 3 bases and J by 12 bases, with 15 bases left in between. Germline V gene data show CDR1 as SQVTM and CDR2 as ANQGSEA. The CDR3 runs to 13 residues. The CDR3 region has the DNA TGCAGCGTTGAGTCCCGGGGGTCAGGCGTCCTGACTTTC. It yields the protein CSVESRGSGVLTF.

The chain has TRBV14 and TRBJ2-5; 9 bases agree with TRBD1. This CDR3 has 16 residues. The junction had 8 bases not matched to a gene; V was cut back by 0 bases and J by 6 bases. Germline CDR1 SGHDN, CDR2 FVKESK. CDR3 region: CASSQDRDRVIKTQYF. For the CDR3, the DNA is TGTGCCAGCAGCCAAGATCGGGACAGGGTAATTAAGACCCAGTACTTC.

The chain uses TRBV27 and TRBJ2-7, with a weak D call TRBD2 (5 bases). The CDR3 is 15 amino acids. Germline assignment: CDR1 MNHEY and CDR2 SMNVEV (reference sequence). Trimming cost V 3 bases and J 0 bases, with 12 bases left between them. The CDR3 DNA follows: TGTGCCAGCAGTTTTCGGCTAGCCAGCTCCTACGAGCAGTACTTC. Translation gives CASSFRLASSYEQYF.